The rows below give T cell receptor beta chains drawn from one sample of a study of OX40 agonist ivuxolimab in advanced cancers. TCRdb keeps only in-frame clones here, not all; method: immunoSEQ multiplex PCR. The sample has some 60,000 clones; more than 70% are singletons. The specimen comprised CD4+ or CD8+ T cells sorted from blood, sampled in a trial of the OX40 agonist ivuxolimab. The receptors were sampled from an adult with an advanced solid tumor such as melanoma, head and neck, liver or kidney cancer. Each CDR3 is given with its conserved first and last residue. Each record gives: CDR3 protein, CDR3 DNA, J gene, D gene, clone size, V gene, CDR3 length. The D gene is left open where the match is weak. A clone size is listed for some rows: how often the clone was seen (once, few, many), or a class if it is expanded.

CASSLAGQNNQPQHF,TGTGCCAGCAGCTTAGCCGGACAGAATAATCAGCCCCAGCATTTT,TRBJ1-5,-,-,TRBV7-2,15
CAIRGQGASYEQYF,TGTGCCATCAGGGGACAGGGGGCTTCCTACGAGCAGTACTTC,TRBJ2-7,TRBD1,-,TRBV10-3,14
CATSRDGAGEYTQYF,TGTGCCACCAGCAGAGATGGGGCAGGGGAGTATACCCAGTACTTC,TRBJ2-5,-,-,TRBV15,15
CASLLAGVDTQYF,TGTGCCAGCCTTCTAGCGGGAGTAGATACGCAGTATTTT,TRBJ2-3,TRBD2,-,TRBV7-9,13
CASSYSVSGTDTQYF,TGTGCCAGCAGTTACTCTGTCAGCGGCACAGATACGCAGTATTTT,TRBJ2-3,-,once,TRBV6-6,15
CASSPRRNQPQHF,TGTGCCAGCAGTCCCAGGCGCAATCAGCCCCAGCATTTT,TRBJ1-5,-,-,TRBV28,13
CASSSQQGSGNTIYF,TGTGCCAGCAGCTCACAACAGGGGTCTGGAAACACCATATATTTT,TRBJ1-3,TRBD1,once,TRBV11-2,15
CASSPGSPGVETQYF,TGCGCCAGCAGCCCCGGCTCTCCAGGGGTTGAGACCCAGTACTTC,TRBJ2-5,-,-,TRBV5-1,15
CASSRTREGSPLHF,TGTGCCAGCAGTAGGACCAGGGAAGGCTCACCCCTCCACTTT,TRBJ1-6,-,-,TRBV6-5,14
CASSLETGGYTEAFF,TGTGCCAGCAGCTTAGAGACAGGGGGGTACACTGAAGCTTTCTTT,TRBJ1-1,TRBD1,-,TRBV7-9,15
CASSLANSYNEQFF,TGTGCCAGCAGCTTAGCTAACTCCTACAATGAGCAGTTCTTC,TRBJ2-1,-,-,TRBV7-9,14
CASSRDGSNYGYTF,TGTGCCAGCTCGCGGGACGGTTCTAACTATGGCTACACCTTC,TRBJ1-2,-,-,TRBV18,14
CASSFSGYEQYF,TGTGCCAGCAGTTTTAGTGGCTACGAGCAGTACTTC,TRBJ2-7,-,once,TRBV7-2,12
CASSPGPFYGYTF,TGTGCCAGCAGCCCGGGACCGTTCTACGGCTACACCTTC,TRBJ1-2,-,few,TRBV7-9,13
CASSVGLAGGDTQYF,TGTGCCAGCAGCGTAGGTCTAGCGGGAGGAGATACGCAGTATTTT,TRBJ2-3,TRBD2,-,TRBV9,15
CASSLAGYTEAFF,TGTGCCAGCAGCTTAGCGGGGTACACTGAAGCTTTCTTT,TRBJ1-1,-,-,TRBV7-2,13
CASSPHLTGGGEQYF,TGTGCCAGCAGTCCTCATCTGACAGGGGGAGGCGAGCAGTACTTC,TRBJ2-7,TRBD1,once,TRBV6-5,15
CACNPGLMNTDTQYF,TGTGCCTGCAATCCGGGACTAATGAACACAGATACGCAGTATTTT,TRBJ2-3,TRBD2,-,TRBV30,15
CASSERGGTDTQYF,TGTGCCAGCAGTGAACGGGGCGGCACAGATACGCAGTATTTT,TRBJ2-3,-,-,TRBV25-1,14
CASSQGNLETQYF,TGCGCCAGCAGCCAAGGAAACTTGGAGACCCAGTACTTC,TRBJ2-5,-,-,TRBV4-1,13
CASRDPGQGISGELFF,TGCGCCAGCAGGGATCCGGGACAGGGGATAAGCGGGGAGCTGTTTTTT,TRBJ2-2,TRBD1,-,TRBV5-1,16
CASSLQGASGANVLTF,TGTGCCAGCAGCTTGCAGGGGGCCTCTGGGGCCAACGTCCTGACTTTC,TRBJ2-6,TRBD1,-,TRBV11-3,16
CASSLSAGQGYEQYF,TGTGCCAGCAGTTTATCGGCGGGACAGGGGTACGAGCAGTACTTC,TRBJ2-7,TRBD1,-,TRBV27,15
CAIRGPSSGNTIYF,TGTGCCATCAGGGGCCCGAGCTCTGGAAACACCATATATTTT,TRBJ1-3,-,once,TRBV10-3,14
CASSGPTGTELFF,TGTGCCAGCAGTGGCCCGACAGGAACGGAGCTGTTTTTT,TRBJ2-2,-,-,TRBV25-1,13
CASSSDRGPYGYTF,TGTGCCAGCAGCTCGGACAGGGGCCCCTATGGCTACACCTTC,TRBJ1-2,TRBD1,-,TRBV7-9,14
CASSSLSGRYEQYF,TGTGCCAGCAGCTCCCTTAGCGGGAGGTACGAGCAGTACTTC,TRBJ2-7,TRBD2,-,TRBV7-8,14
CASSTDINQPQHF,TGTGCCAGCAGCACCGACATCAATCAGCCCCAGCATTTT,TRBJ1-5,-,-,TRBV7-9,13
CASSGGGNNYGYTF,TGTGCCAGCAGCGGGGGCGGAAATAACTATGGCTACACCTTC,TRBJ1-2,-,-,TRBV5-1,14
CASSPRGQANQPQHF,TGTGCCAGCAGCCCACGGGGACAGGCCAATCAGCCCCAGCATTTT,TRBJ1-5,TRBD1,-,TRBV28,15
CASSPLMGGIGEKLFF,TGTGCCAGCAGTCCTCTGATGGGGGGGATAGGTGAAAAACTGTTTTTT,TRBJ1-4,-,few,TRBV7-2,16
CAISDSRQGNTEAFF,TGTGCCATCAGTGATAGCCGTCAGGGGAACACTGAAGCTTTCTTT,TRBJ1-1,-,-,TRBV10-3,15
CASRQYRVGEKLFF,TGTGCCAGCAGACAATACAGGGTAGGGGAAAAACTGTTTTTT,TRBJ1-4,-,-,TRBV6-6,14
CASSANRKYF,TGTGCCAGCAGTGCTAATAGAAAGTACTTC,TRBJ2-7,-,-,TRBV6-1,10
CASSEAGQQETQYF,TGTGCCAGCAGTGAAGCCGGCCAGCAAGAGACCCAGTACTTC,TRBJ2-5,-,-,TRBV6-1,14
CASSPRGAGANVLTF,TGTGCCAGCTCACCGAGGGGGGCCGGGGCCAACGTCCTGACTTTC,TRBJ2-6,-,few,TRBV18,15
CASQIQGNTGELFF,TGTGCCAGCCAAATACAGGGGAACACCGGGGAGCTGTTTTTT,TRBJ2-2,-,few,TRBV6-5,14
CASSPGQGLAYEQYF,TGTGCCAGCAGCCCGGGACAGGGATTGGCCTACGAGCAGTACTTC,TRBJ2-7,TRBD1,-,TRBV11-3,15
CASSFTGLPTDTQYF,TGTGCCAGCAGCTTTACCGGGCTACCCACAGATACGCAGTATTTT,TRBJ2-3,-,-,TRBV7-9,15
CASSSTGTGGEKLFF,TGTGCCAGCAGCTCAACCGGGACAGGGGGCGAAAAACTGTTTTTT,TRBJ1-4,TRBD1,-,TRBV7-2,15
CAITGDGKSGTGLNYGYTF,TGTGCCATCACGGGCGACGGGAAATCTGGAACAGGACTAAACTATGGCTACACCTTC,TRBJ1-2,-,-,TRBV10-3,19
CASSVKLAVQETQYF,TGTGCCAGCAGTGTGAAACTAGCGGTACAAGAGACCCAGTACTTC,TRBJ2-5,TRBD2,-,TRBV6-5,15
CASSSFTDTQYF,TGTGCCAGCAGTTCCTTCACAGATACGCAGTATTTT,TRBJ2-3,-,-,TRBV27,12
CALTGSGNTIYF,TGTGCCTTGACAGGCTCTGGAAACACCATATATTTT,TRBJ1-3,-,-,TRBV30,12
CATSRDFSEKLFF,TGTGCCACCAGCAGAGATTTTTCCGAAAAACTGTTTTTT,TRBJ1-4,-,-,TRBV15,13
CASRTGLDFYEQYF,TGTGCCAGCAGGACGGGACTCGACTTTTACGAGCAGTACTTC,TRBJ2-7,-,-,TRBV6-5,14
CASSVPGTGGAGYTF,TGTGCCAGCAGTGTACCGGGGACAGGGGGCGCCGGCTACACCTTC,TRBJ1-2,TRBD1,-,TRBV6-1,15
CASSYGRLGGEKLFF,TGTGCCAGCAGTTATGGGCGGCTTGGGGGTGAAAAACTGTTTTTT,TRBJ1-4,-,-,TRBV27,15
CSAGETQYF,TGCAGTGCAGGGGAGACCCAGTACTTC,TRBJ2-5,-,-,TRBV20-1,9
CASSAQWGEQFF,TGTGCCAGCAGTGCCCAGTGGGGTGAGCAGTTCTTC,TRBJ2-1,-,-,TRBV6-1,12
CAISDSRYTEAFF,TGTGCCATCAGTGATAGTCGATACACTGAAGCTTTCTTT,TRBJ1-1,-,-,TRBV10-3,13
CASSLQNPTGRAEAFF,TGTGCCAGCAGCTTGCAAAACCCGACAGGGAGGGCTGAAGCTTTCTTT,TRBJ1-1,TRBD1,-,TRBV5-5,16
CASSRAGTGSTDTQYF,TGTGCCAGCAGCAGAGCCGGGACAGGGAGCACAGATACGCAGTATTTT,TRBJ2-3,TRBD1,-,TRBV5-6,16
CASSQEMRGTEAFF,TGCGCCAGCAGCCAAGAAATGAGGGGTACTGAAGCTTTCTTT,TRBJ1-1,-,-,TRBV4-3,14
CASIGHLSPGELFF,TGTGCCAGCATCGGTCACTTGTCGCCCGGGGAGCTGTTTTTT,TRBJ2-2,-,few,TRBV6-1,14